The entry below describes one TCR beta chain. Its antigen is not identified. These data are taken from a study of T cell responses to AZD1222 COVID-19 vaccine. Broader study findings: Clonal diversity was possibly underestimated, and white British individuals and females predominated among donors. Spike was spanned by vaccine-associated CD4 TCRs, which were dominant at 160-218 and 743-854.

The CDR3 totals 13 residues. V lost 7 bases and J 0 bases, leaving 7 bases between the germline ends. Sequencing used immunoSEQ multiplex PCR; TCRdb keeps in-frame clones, though not all of them. The sample yields around 100,000 clones, approximately 90% seen once. This sequence joins TRBV12-3 or TRBV12-4 and TRBJ2-1; no clear D. This specimen was peripheral blood, taken on day 0 of AZD1222 vaccination. This TCR was sampled from an adult in good health. The CDR3 reads CASKSLSYNEQFF. In nucleotides, the CDR3 is TGTGCCAGCAAGAGCCTCTCCTACAATGAGCAGTTCTTC.